What follows are 10 T cell receptor beta chains derived from one specimen sequenced in a study of T cell repertoires in cytomegalovirus infection. The antigens for these receptors are not known. TCRdb called the reads again in MiXCR, with one record for every CDR3 protein. The sample holds around 800,000 distinct CDR3 sequences, 32% seen once. The sample in question was cultured CD8+ T cells from PBMCs, obtained from culture after CMV antigen stimulation. These receptors were obtained from a human donor in good health (CMV status not recorded). Some clones in this sample may be carry-over from other donors' samples.

This clonotype was observed a handful of times. The chain carries TRBV5-6 and TRBJ1-1; D is uncertain. V lost 4 bases, J lost 3 bases, and 13 bases lay in between. In germline, CDR1 is SGHDT, CDR2 YYEEEE. The CDR3 has 14 amino acids. This CDR3 is CASSLGRYHTEAFF. The CDR3 nucleotides read TGTGCCAGCAGCCTAGGCCGTTACCACACTGAAGCTTTCTTT.

The chain recombines TRBV7-9 with TRBJ2-2; D gene unclear. This CDR3 spans 14 amino acids. The germline V gene has CDR1 SEHNR and CDR2 FQNEAQ (reference sequence). V lost 4 bases to trimming and J lost 5 bases, with 11 bases between them. As DNA, the CDR3 is TGTGCCAGCAGCTACCCGACCCTGACCGGGGAGCTGTTTTTT. Protein product: CASSYPTLTGELFF.

This clonotype was picked up a small number of times. The gene calls are TRBV19 and TRBJ2-2, with D perhaps TRBD2 (6 bases). The germline gives CDR1 LNHDA, CDR2 SQIVND (reference sequence). CDR3 size: 15 residues. Trimming took 7 bases from V and 0 from J, leaving 12 bases between them. This CDR3 reads CASITSLANTGELFF. CDR3 bases: TGTGCCAGTATAACTAGCCTTGCGAACACCGGGGAGCTGTTTTTT.

The rearrangement joins TRBV11-2 to TRBJ2-7; D is possibly TRBD1 (6 bases). Germline V gives CDR1 SGHAT, CDR2 FQNNGV. There are 14 residues in the CDR3. Trimming shortened V by 4 bases and J by 3 bases, and 13 bases separated the two germline ends. CDR3 sequence: CASSSPPQGYEQYV. The CDR3 DNA follows: TGTGCCAGCAGCTCCCCCCCACAGGGCTACGAGCAGTACGTC.

This clonotype was recorded a few times. This chain links TRBV7-9 with TRBJ2-7; 9 positions match TRBD1. The CDR3 sequence is 14 residues long. The germline gives CDR1 SEHNR, CDR2 FQNEAQ (reference sequence). V dropped 10 bases and J dropped 3; count of bases not matched to a gene: 10. CDR3 nucleotide sequence: TGTGCCACCTCCGGACAGGGGATTTACTACGAGCAGTACTTC. This translates into CATSGQGIYYEQYF.

The rearrangement joins TRBV7-8 to TRBJ2-2; perhaps TRBD1 as D (5 bases). The CDR3 is 17 amino acids. Per germline, CDR1 SGHVS and CDR2 FQNEAQ. The V end lost 8 bases, the J end lost 0 bases, and 19 bases lay between the germline ends. CDR3 bases: TGTGCCAGCGGCTCCCCCCGGCAGGGCCCGAACACCGGGGAGCTGTTTTTT. Translated: CASGSPRQGPNTGELFF.

This clonotype has a single count. This rearrangement joins TRBV4-3 to TRBJ2-5; D is ambiguous. V dropped 2 bases and J dropped 4 bases, with 8 bases sitting between them. The germline V gene has CDR1 LGHNA and CDR2 YSLEER. This CDR3 comprises 13 residues. The CDR3 sequence is CASSQTPLETQYF. CDR3 sequence (DNA): TGCGCCAGCAGCCAAACCCCCTTAGAGACCCAGTACTTC.

This clonotype was detected ten times or more. CDR3 region: CASSYRQGLEADTQYF. CDR3 DNA: TGTGCCAGCAGCTACCGACAGGGGTTAGAAGCAGATACGCAGTATTTT. The rearrangement links TRBV7-8 to TRBJ2-3, with 8 bases fitting TRBD1. V was clipped by 4 bases and J by 4 bases; unmatched bases: 10. The CDR3 covers 16 residues. Germline CDR1 and CDR2: SGHVS and FQNEAQ. Full variable domain (missing parts from reference TRBV7-8 and TRBJ2-3): GAGVSQSPRYKVAKRGQDVALRCDPISGHVSLFWYQQALGQGPEFLTYFQNEAQLDKSGLPSDRFFAERPEGSVSTLKIQRTQQEDSAVYLCASSYRQGLEADTQYFGPGTRLTVL.

There are a few counts of this clonotype. The rearrangement uses TRBV12-3 or TRBV12-4 and TRBJ2-3; TRBD1 agrees at 7 bases. This CDR3 is built from 15 residues. V gave up 5 bases and J gave up 2 bases; unmatched junction bases: 7. Here the CDR3 DNA reads TGTGCCAGCAGTCCCGACAGGGTTTACACAGATACGCAGTATTTT. The encoded protein is CASSPDRVYTDTQYF.

This clonotype has more than one count but fewer than ten. The J gene is TRBJ2-1, the V gene TRBV10-3; D is undetermined. The CDR3 is made up of 13 amino acids. The V gene lost 7 bases and the J gene lost 0 bases, with 7 bases spanning the gap. Germline-derived CDR1 and CDR2 are ENHRY and SYGVKD. The CDR3 spells CAITRSSYNEQFF. The CDR3 nucleotides read TGTGCCATCACACGGAGCTCCTACAATGAGCAGTTCTTC.